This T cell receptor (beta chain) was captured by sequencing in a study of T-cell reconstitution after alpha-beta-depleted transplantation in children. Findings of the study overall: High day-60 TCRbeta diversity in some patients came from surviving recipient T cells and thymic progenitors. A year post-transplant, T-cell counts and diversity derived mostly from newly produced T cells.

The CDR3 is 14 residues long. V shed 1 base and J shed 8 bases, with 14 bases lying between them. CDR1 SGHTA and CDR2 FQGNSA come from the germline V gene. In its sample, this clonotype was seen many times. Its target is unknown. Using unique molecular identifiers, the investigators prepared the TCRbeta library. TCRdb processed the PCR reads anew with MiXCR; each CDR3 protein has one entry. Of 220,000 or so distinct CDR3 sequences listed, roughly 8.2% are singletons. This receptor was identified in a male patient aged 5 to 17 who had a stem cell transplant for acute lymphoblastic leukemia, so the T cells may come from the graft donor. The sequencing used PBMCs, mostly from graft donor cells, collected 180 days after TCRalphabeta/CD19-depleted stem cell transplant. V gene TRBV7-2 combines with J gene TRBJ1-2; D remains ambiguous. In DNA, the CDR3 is TGTGCCAGCAGCTTAGGGTTGGGGATGCGGGGCTACACCTTC. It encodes CASSLGLGMRGYTF.